The T cell receptor beta chain described here comes from a study of blood T cell repertoires in COVID-19. Sequencing used immunoSEQ multiplex PCR; TCRdb keeps in-frame clones, though not all of them. The table lists 250,000 to 300,000 clones, around 84% of them singletons, with 5% in the top ten. Germline CDR1 SGHRS, CDR2 YFSETQ. V was shortened by 5 bases and J by 5 bases, with 16 bases between the two germline ends. CDR3 length: 14 amino acids. Sequencing was done on a sample of PBMCs or T cells enriched from blood (not recorded which). This TCR came from a man in his forties who had been exposed to COVID-19. The J gene is TRBJ2-5, the V gene TRBV5-1; weak D call: TRBD1 (5 bases). CDR3 amino acids: CASSAGPPPETQYF. In DNA, the CDR3 is TGCGCCAGCAGTGCAGGGCCCCCTCCGGAGACCCAGTACTTC. Full variable domain (missing parts from reference TRBV5-1 and TRBJ2-5): KAGVTQTPRYLIKTRGQQVTLSCSPISGHRSVSWYQQTPGQGLQFLFEYFSETQRNKGNFPGRFSGRQFSNSRSEMNVSTLELGDSALYLCASSAGPPPETQYFGPGTRLLVL.